These 17 T cell receptor beta chains originate from one sample sequenced in a study of CD8+CD57+ T cells in acquired aplastic anemia. TCR beta VDJ and CDR3 were profiled, and genomic DNA was the template. TCRdb re-analysed the reads in MiXCR, keeping a single row per CDR3 protein. This sample has over 150,000 distinct CDR3 sequences; about 45% occur once, and the top ten carry approximately 3%. Patients selected for sequencing had displayed CD8+CD57+ cell expansion by flow cytometry. Sequenced material: sorted CD4+, CD8+, or CD8+CD57+ T cells (not recorded which) from PBMCs. The receptors originated from a human donor with aplastic anemia.

This clonotype was seen ten or more times. The chain joins TRBV6-1 to TRBJ1-2; possibly TRBD1 for D (5 bases). The V gene's germline CDR1 is MNHNS and CDR2 SASEGT. The CDR3 is 16 residues long. V dropped 6 bases and J dropped 0 bases, with 17 bases sitting between them. The CDR3 loop is CASRSRTAGTNYGYTF. DNA for the CDR3: TGTGCCAGCAGGTCCCGTACAGCAGGGACTAACTATGGCTACACCTTC.

This clonotype was recorded a few times. The rearrangement joins TRBV28 to TRBJ1-1; D is ambiguous. The germline CDR1 and CDR2 sequences are MDHEN and SYDVKM. The CDR3 has 11 amino acids. The germline V and J ends were trimmed by 2 bases and 8 bases, with 6 bases remaining between them. DNA of the CDR3: TGTGCCAGCAGTTTAAGGAGGGAAGCTTTCTTT. Protein: CASSLRREAFF.

The V and J genes are TRBV10-3 and TRBJ2-3, with 9 bases aligning to TRBD2. V dropped 0 bases and J dropped 3; count of bases not matched to a gene: 4. CDR1 and CDR2 (germline): ENHRY, SYGVKD. The CDR3 runs 16 residues. The CDR3 reads CAISESASGVTDTQYF. CDR3 coding DNA: TGTGCCATCAGTGAGTCCGCTAGCGGGGTAACAGATACGCAGTATTTT.

A note on this clonotype: This is likely a read error, given that the CDR3 carries no conserved phenylalanine or tryptophan at its end. The J gene is TRBJ2-2, the V gene TRBV24-1; 7 bases map to TRBD1. Germline CDR1 is KGHDR and CDR2 is SFDVKD. The CDR3 spans 16 residues. With 3 bases clipped from V and 1 base from J, the junction kept 4 bases outside the gene matches. CDR3 residues: CATSDRQGGNTGELFL. CDR3 nucleotide sequence: TGTGCCACCAGTGATCGACAGGGCGGGAACACCGGGGAGCTGTTTTTG.

The chain joins TRBV15 to TRBJ2-7, with 7 bases lining up with TRBD2. The ends lost 4 bases at V and 2 bases at J; junction bases unmatched: 5. This CDR3 comprises 14 residues. Germline V gene lookup returns CDR1 LNHNV and CDR2 YYDKDF (reference sequence). CDR3 DNA: TGTGCCACCAGCATCGCCGGGACTACCTACGAGCAGTACTTC. This codes for CATSIAGTTYEQYF.

This clonotype occurred a few times. The chain carries TRBV28 and TRBJ2-4; 15 nucleotides match TRBD2. V shed 4 bases and J 0 bases; nucleotides not matched to a gene: 10. Per germline, CDR1 MDHEN and CDR2 SYDVKM. This CDR3 spans 20 amino acids. CDR3 in amino acids: CASSSGLAGGPGLAKNIQYF. The CDR3, as DNA: TGTGCCAGCAGTTCTGGACTAGCGGGAGGGCCCGGACTAGCCAAAAACATTCAGTACTTC.

This clonotype turned up a few times. The CDR3 nucleotides read TGTGCCAGCAGGACCGACAAACCCTACAATGAGCAGTTCTTC. It codes for CASRTDKPYNEQFF. J is TRBJ2-1 and V is TRBV2; D is ambiguous. The CDR3 sequence is 14 residues long. With 6 bases removed from V and 2 bases from J, the gap between germline ends came to 11 bases. Germline CDR1 is SNHLY and CDR2 is FYNNEI.

The chain carries TRBV10-1 and TRBJ2-3, with 11 positions matching TRBD2. The CDR3 runs 15 residues. Germline V gene data show CDR1 as WNHNN and CDR2 as SYGVQD (reference sequence). Losses at the gene ends were 10 bases for V and 1 base for J; bases not matched to a gene: 7. In DNA, the CDR3 is TGCGCCACCTGGGCTAGCGGGAGGTGCACAGATACGCAGTATTTT. Amino acids: CATWASGRCTDTQYF.

This clonotype was seen a few times. The chain employs TRBV15 and TRBJ1-2, with D uncertain. The germline V gene encodes CDR1 LNHNV and CDR2 YYDKDF (reference sequence). V was cut by 3 bases and J by 7 bases, with 15 bases left in between. CDR3 length: 14 amino acids. For the CDR3, the DNA is TGTGCCACCAGCAGGGCTGAATCTGGCCGTGGCTACACCTTC. This codes for CATSRAESGRGYTF.

The V gene is TRBV12-3 or TRBV12-4, the J gene TRBJ2-1; TRBD1 might be the D (5 bases). The CDR3 length is 13 residues. V was pared by 6 bases and J by 8 bases, with 14 bases between. CDR3 bases: TGTGCCAGCAGGGTGGGGCCACGCGATGAGCAGTTCTTC. This codes for CASRVGPRDEQFF.

In its sample, this clonotype was seen once. This clone may be a read error of a much larger clone one base away. J is TRBJ2-3 and V is TRBV7-6, with 9 bases aligning to TRBD2. This CDR3 is 17 amino acids long. The germline V gene encodes CDR1 SGHVS and CDR2 FNYEAQ. The CDR3 DNA reads as TGTGCCAGCGGCTTAGCGAAAGCTAGCGGGGCCCCCATCTCGCAGTATTTT. Amino acids: CASGLAKASGAPISQYF.

This clonotype showed up just a few times. The chain uses TRBV20-1 and TRBJ1-2; D might be TRBD1 (5 bases). There are 13 residues in the CDR3. Germline-derived CDR1 and CDR2 are DFQATT and SNEGSKA (reference sequence). Between the trimmed V and J ends, which lost 6 bases and 5 bases, there was a span of 16 bases. The CDR3 bases are TGCAGTGCGAGGGGCCTGGAAGGGTATGGCTACACCTTC. This sequence encodes CSARGLEGYGYTF.

The V call is TRBV4-3, the J call TRBJ2-3; D unresolved. The CDR3 is made up of 14 amino acids. Deletions cut 0 bases from V and 6 bases from J, with 10 bases between. CDR1 is LGHNA and CDR2 is YSLEER in the germline V gene. The CDR3: CASSQDQVGDTQYF. CDR3 DNA sequence: TGCGCCAGCAGCCAAGATCAAGTGGGGGATACGCAGTATTTT.

In its sample, this clonotype was seen many times. This chain connects TRBV6-1 to TRBJ2-1; 13 bases are shared with TRBD2. The CDR3 length is 15 residues. Germline CDR1 is MNHNS and CDR2 is SASEGT. V lost 6 bases, J lost 7 bases, and 6 bases stayed unmatched. CDR3 coding DNA: TGTGCCAGCAGGCCACTAGCGGGAGGGCTTAATGAGCAGTTCTTC. This sequence encodes CASRPLAGGLNEQFF.

This clonotype came up many times. The rearrangement joins TRBV6-1 to TRBJ2-7; TRBD1 aligns across 7 bases. Germline V gene data show CDR1 as MNHNS and CDR2 as SASEGT. This CDR3 spans 15 amino acids. The J segment lost 2 bases and the V segment lost 4 bases, leaving 8 bases of the junction unmatched. The CDR3 DNA is TGTGCCAGCAGTGTAGATACAGGGGTCACCTACGAGCAGTACTTC. Translated, it gives CASSVDTGVTYEQYF.

This clonotype came up many times. This chain uses TRBV20-1 with TRBJ2-1; D call uncertain. Trimming took 5 bases from V and 3 from J, leaving 14 bases between them. The length of the CDR3 is 14 residues. Germline V gene data show CDR1 as DFQATT and CDR2 as SNEGSKA (reference sequence). The CDR3 here is CSAGIGGDYNEQFF. DNA for the CDR3: TGCAGTGCTGGGATCGGCGGAGACTACAATGAGCAGTTCTTC.

This sequence joins TRBV20-1 and TRBJ2-3; 11 nucleotides line up with TRBD2. Germline CDR1 DFQATT, CDR2 SNEGSKA (reference sequence). This CDR3 has 14 amino acids. V lost 6 bases, J lost 0 bases, and 2 bases stayed unmatched. As DNA, the CDR3 is TGCAGTGCGCGGACTAGCGGGAGCACAGATACGCAGTATTTT. It is translated as CSARTSGSTDTQYF.